Included here is one T cell receptor beta chain sequence, with context. These data originate in a study of CD8 T cells in Susac syndrome. Study summary: Roughly six sequenced Susac syndrome patients had clinically active disease, while 8 or 9 were in remission.

Patients with Susac syndrome fulfilled recently defined diagnostic criteria for definite or probable disease. TEMRA cells were FACS-enriched, and CD8+ and CD4+ T cells were isolated negatively. CDR1 and CDR2 (germline): MNHEY, SMNVEV (reference sequence). V was pared by 3 bases and J by 6 bases, with 4 bases of the junction left unmatched. The CDR3 loop spans 13 amino acids. An amount of RNA that ranged from roughly 0.5 to 1 ug was reverse transcribed with random hexamers. From the immunoSEQ multiplex PCR reads, TCRdb called clonotypes with MiXCR, one entry per CDR3 protein. The sample lists about 75,000 distinct CDR3 sequences, approximately 94% occurring once.

The gene calls are TRBV27 and TRBJ1-2, with 7 positions matching TRBD1. The sequenced material came from CD8+ T cells from PBMCs. The receptor was derived from a human donor with Susac syndrome. CDR3 DNA: TGTGCCAGCAGTTTCAAGGGGGCAAATGGCTACACCTTC. It specifies CASSFKGANGYTF.